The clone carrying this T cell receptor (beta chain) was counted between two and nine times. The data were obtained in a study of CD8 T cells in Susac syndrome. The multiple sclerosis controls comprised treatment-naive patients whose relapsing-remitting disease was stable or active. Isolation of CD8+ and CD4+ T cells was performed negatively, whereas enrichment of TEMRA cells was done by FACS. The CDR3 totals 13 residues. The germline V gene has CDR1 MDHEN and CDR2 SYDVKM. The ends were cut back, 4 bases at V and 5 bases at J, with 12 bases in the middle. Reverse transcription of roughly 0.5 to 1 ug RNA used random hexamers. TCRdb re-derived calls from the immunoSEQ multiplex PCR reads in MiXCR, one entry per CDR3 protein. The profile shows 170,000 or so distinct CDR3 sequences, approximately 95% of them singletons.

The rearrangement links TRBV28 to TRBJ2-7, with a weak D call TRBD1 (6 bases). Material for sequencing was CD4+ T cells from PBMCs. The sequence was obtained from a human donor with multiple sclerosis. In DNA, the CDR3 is TGTGCCAGCAGTTCACCAGGGGATGACGAGCAGTACTTC. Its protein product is CASSSPGDDEQYF. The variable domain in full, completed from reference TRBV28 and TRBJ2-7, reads DVKVTQSSRYLVKRTGEKVFLECVQDMDHENMFWYRQDPGLGLRLIYFSYDVKMKEKGDIPEGYSVSREKKERFSLILESASTNQTSMYLCASSSPGDDEQYFGPGTRLTVT.